These T cell receptor beta chains were read from a single sample in a study of CXCR3-negative and CXCR3-positive naive CD8 T cells. From its re-call of the 5' RACE reads, TCRdb lists each CDR3 protein once, without DNA. The listing records about 110,000 distinct CDR3 sequences. Material: naive CXCR3+ CD8+ T cells from blood. These receptors were collected from a human donor in good health. Some clones in this sample may be carry-over from other donors' samples. Both conserved end residues are part of each CDR3.

j_call | v_call | cdr3_aa
TRBJ1-1 | TRBV4-2 | CASSQGGGVTEAFF
TRBJ2-2 | TRBV4-2 | CASNSGDTGELFF
TRBJ2-1 | TRBV19 | CASSNGWDLNEQFF
TRBJ2-1 | TRBV11-2 | CASSLDLDGRYNEQFF
TRBJ2-5 | TRBV2 | CASSEDSEETQYF
TRBJ2-7 | TRBV23-1 | CASSQSLDTQGNEQYF
TRBJ1-1 | TRBV29-1 | CSVDFGQGTNTEAFF
TRBJ2-1 | TRBV19 | CAGSIGGINEQFF
TRBJ1-1 | TRBV3-1 | CASSQKLMNTEAFF
TRBJ2-1 | TRBV12-3/TRBV12-4 | CASYVWEQTQLINEQFF
TRBJ2-1 | TRBV14 | CASSRNPAVKRQVF
TRBJ1-2 | TRBV29-1 | CSVGPPGDPYGYTF
TRBJ2-7 | TRBV20-1 | CSARAGPPGEQYF
TRBJ2-2 | TRBV5-1 | CASSEGPGELFF
TRBJ2-5 | TRBV11-2 | CASTTGQGLNQETQYF
TRBJ1-1 | TRBV25-1 | CASSELLTDETEAFF
TRBJ2-1 | TRBV7-3 | CASSLTGQSSYNEQFF
TRBJ1-2 | TRBV29-1 | CSAGPEGFYGYTF
TRBJ2-1 | TRBV30 | CAWSSTGERGSNEQFF
TRBJ2-7 | TRBV28 | CASSLYQGLRLFYEQYF
TRBJ2-3 | TRBV29-1 | CGVDGGLAEDTQYF
TRBJ2-3 | TRBV4-1 | CASSHLTSISTDTQYF
TRBJ2-1 | TRBV7-2 | CASSPWTGDNEQFF
TRBJ2-1 | TRBV29-1 | CSVEDRDKMYEQFF
TRBJ2-3 | TRBV9 | CASSVVVGGPQDTQYF
TRBJ2-3 | TRBV11-2 | CASSLVPYTDTQYF
TRBJ2-2 | TRBV6-2/TRBV6-3 | CASSYYRQTTNTGELFF
TRBJ2-7 | TRBV7-9 | CASSPSGFKQYF
TRBJ2-1 | TRBV4-1 | CASSGGGGADEQFF
TRBJ2-1 | TRBV20-1 | CSASQGASYNEQFF
TRBJ2-7 | TRBV6-2/TRBV6-3 | CASSVVDFNEQYF
TRBJ2-2 | TRBV13 | CASSLRLASTGELFF
TRBJ2-1 | TRBV13 | CASSLGLAGTSYNEQFF
TRBJ1-1 | TRBV29-1 | CSVYPQGGEAFF
TRBJ2-5 | TRBV2 | CASSEALARETQYF
TRBJ2-1 | TRBV7-9 | CASTDVNHNEQFF
TRBJ2-3 | TRBV29-1 | CSVEADGQPLALDTQYF
TRBJ2-5 | TRBV2 | CASRQRGQETQYF
TRBJ2-6 | TRBV4-3 | CASSQVGGGANVLTF
TRBJ1-1 | TRBV28 | CASSSPQDGINGAFF
TRBJ1-2 | TRBV15 | CATSTRQGGPGYTF
TRBJ1-4 | TRBV20-1 | CSVGQGYATNEKLFF
TRBJ1-3 | TRBV28 | CASSIEGSSGNTIYF
TRBJ1-1 | TRBV5-5 | CASSHAGWNTEAFF
TRBJ2-7 | TRBV18 | CASSPPAGDFYEQYF
TRBJ1-3 | TRBV4-3 | CASSQDGNAGNTIYF
TRBJ2-5 | TRBV7-9 | CASSFPDQETQYF
TRBJ2-1 | TRBV5-1 | CASSSLPAGLTFPEQFF
TRBJ2-7 | TRBV5-1 | CASSLAGQGYEQYF